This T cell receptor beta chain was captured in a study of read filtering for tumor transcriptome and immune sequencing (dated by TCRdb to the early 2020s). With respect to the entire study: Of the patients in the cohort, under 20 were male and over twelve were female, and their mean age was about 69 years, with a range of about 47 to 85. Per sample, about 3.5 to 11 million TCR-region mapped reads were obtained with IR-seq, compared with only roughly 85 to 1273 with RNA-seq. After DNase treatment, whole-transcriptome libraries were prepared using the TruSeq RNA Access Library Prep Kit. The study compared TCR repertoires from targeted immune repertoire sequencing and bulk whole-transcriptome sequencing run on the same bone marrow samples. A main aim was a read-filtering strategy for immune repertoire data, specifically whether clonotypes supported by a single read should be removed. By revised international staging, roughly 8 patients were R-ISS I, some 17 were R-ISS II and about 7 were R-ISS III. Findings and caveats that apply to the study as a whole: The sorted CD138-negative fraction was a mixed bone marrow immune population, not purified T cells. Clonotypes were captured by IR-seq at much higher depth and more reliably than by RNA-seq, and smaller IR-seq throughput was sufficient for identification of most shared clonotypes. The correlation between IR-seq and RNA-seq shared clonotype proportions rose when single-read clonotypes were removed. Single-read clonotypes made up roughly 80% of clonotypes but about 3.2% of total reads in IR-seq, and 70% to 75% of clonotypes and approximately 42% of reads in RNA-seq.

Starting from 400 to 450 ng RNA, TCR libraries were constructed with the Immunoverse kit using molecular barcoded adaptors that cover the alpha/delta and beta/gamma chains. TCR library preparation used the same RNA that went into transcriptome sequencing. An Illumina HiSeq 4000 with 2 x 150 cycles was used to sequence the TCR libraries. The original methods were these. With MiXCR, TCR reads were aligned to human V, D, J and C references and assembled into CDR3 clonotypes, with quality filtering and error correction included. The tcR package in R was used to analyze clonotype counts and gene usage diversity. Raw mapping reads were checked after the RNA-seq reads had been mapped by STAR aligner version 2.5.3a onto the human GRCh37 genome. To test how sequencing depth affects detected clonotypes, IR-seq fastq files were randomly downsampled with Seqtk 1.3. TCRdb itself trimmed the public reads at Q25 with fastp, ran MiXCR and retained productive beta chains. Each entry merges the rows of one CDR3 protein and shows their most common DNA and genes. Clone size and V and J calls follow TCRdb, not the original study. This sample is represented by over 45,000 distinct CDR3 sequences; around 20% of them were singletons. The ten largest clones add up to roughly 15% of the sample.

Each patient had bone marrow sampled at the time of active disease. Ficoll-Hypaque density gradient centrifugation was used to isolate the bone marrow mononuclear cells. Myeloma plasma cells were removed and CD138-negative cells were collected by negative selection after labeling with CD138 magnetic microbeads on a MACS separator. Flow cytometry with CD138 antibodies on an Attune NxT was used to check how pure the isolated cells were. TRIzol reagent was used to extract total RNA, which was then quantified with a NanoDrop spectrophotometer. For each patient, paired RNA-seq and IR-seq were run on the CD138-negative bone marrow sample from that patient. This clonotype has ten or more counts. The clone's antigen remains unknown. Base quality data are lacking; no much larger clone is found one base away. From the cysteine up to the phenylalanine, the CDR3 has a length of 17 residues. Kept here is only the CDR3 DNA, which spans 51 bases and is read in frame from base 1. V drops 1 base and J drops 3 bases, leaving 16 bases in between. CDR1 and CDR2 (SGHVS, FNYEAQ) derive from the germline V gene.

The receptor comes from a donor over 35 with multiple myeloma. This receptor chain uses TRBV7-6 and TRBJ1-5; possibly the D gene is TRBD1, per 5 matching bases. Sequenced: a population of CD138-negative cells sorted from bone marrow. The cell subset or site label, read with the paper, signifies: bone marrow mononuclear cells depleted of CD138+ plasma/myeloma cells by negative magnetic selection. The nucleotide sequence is TGTGCCAGCAGCTTAGGTCCCGCAGGGAGAGACAATCAGCCCCAGCATTTT. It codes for CASSLGPAGRDNQPQHF.